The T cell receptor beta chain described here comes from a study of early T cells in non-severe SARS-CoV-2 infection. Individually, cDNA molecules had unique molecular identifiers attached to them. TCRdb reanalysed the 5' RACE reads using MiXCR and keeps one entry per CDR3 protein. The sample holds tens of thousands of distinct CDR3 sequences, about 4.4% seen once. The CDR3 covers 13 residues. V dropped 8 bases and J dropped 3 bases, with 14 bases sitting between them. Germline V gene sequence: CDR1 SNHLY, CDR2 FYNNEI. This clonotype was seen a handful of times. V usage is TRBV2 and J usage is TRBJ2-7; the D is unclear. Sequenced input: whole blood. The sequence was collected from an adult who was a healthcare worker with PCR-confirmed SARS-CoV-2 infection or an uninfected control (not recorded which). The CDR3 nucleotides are TGTGCCAGCGGGGAAGCAGGCCGCTACGAGCAGTACTTC. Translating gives CASGEAGRYEQYF.